Given below is one T cell receptor (beta chain) in context. Its antigen is currently unknown. The data belong to a study of cytomegalovirus exposure and HLA in healthy donors. Notes on the study in general: According to a subsequent analysis, TCR clusters identified in the first cohort showed a tendency to co-occur across the 120 or so validation repertoires.

Separate from the approximately 700-subject first cohort was the roughly 120-subject validation cohort, to which the donors belonged. Sequencing was performed with immunoSEQ multiplex PCR; in TCRdb, only in-frame clones are kept and a portion is missing. The data contain roughly 250,000 clones, approximately 83% of them seen just once; the ten biggest clones take up 1% to 1.5%. Germline CDR1 and CDR2: SGHRS and YFSETQ. Trimming took 4 bases from V and 5 from J; bases not matched to a gene: 11. The length of the CDR3 is 15 residues. Sequenced sample: PBMCs. The gene calls are TRBV5-1 and TRBJ2-7; 8 bases align to TRBD2. The clonotype was recovered from a woman in her twenties or thirties in good health and CMV-seropositive. CDR3 sequence (DNA): TGCGCCAGCAGCCCGGCGGCGGGAGGCTGGAACGAGCAGTACTTC. It specifies CASSPAAGGWNEQYF.